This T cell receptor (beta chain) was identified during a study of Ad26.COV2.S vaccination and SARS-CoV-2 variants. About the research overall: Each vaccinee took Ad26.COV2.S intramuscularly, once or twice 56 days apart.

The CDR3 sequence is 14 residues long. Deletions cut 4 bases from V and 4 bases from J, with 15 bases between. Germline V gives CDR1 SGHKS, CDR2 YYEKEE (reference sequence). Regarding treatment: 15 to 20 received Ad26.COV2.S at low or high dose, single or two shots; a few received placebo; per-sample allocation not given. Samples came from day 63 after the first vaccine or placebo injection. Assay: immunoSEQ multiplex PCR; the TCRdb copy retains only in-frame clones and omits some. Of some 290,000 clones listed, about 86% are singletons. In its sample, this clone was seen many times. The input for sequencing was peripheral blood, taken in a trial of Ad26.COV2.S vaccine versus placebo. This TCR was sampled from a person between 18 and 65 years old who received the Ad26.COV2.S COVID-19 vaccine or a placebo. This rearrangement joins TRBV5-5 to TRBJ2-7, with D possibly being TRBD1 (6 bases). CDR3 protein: CASSTQGSRYEQYF. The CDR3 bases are TGTGCCAGCAGCACACAGGGTTCTCGGTACGAGCAGTACTTC.